This T cell receptor (beta chain) stems from a study of PD-1 blockade in classical Hodgkin lymphoma. Study-wide points: Significantly greater TCR diversity emerged by C4D1 in CD4+ cells but not CD8+ cells. Prior to therapy, complete responders displayed diversity much like that of newly diagnosed patients. Nivolumab initiation under 1 year post-ASCT meant exclusion.

Germline V gene lookup returns CDR1 MNHEY and CDR2 SVGAGI. With V trimmed by 2 bases and J by 4 bases, 5 bases remained unmatched. This CDR3 region has 15 residues. Only one count was recorded for this clone. Its antigen is as yet unknown. Sample time point: cycle 4 day 1 (C4D1), after 6 weeks of nivolumab. Every patient relapsed after autologous stem cell transplantation, and brentuximab vedotin exposure varied. CD8+ T cells were isolated from thawed PBMCs by magnetic negative selection. Complete response, partial response or progressive disease was recorded as best response. Repertoires were generated with immunoSEQ multiplex PCR, while TCRdb's copy carries only in-frame clones and drops some. The data contain some 20,000 clones, roughly 80% of them singletons.

The specimen was CD8+ T cells from blood, collected before the fourth cycle of nivolumab. The source of this sequence is a human donor with classical Hodgkin lymphoma. This rearrangement joins TRBV6-5 to TRBJ2-7; 10 bases line up with TRBD1. CDR3 sequence: CASSYPGQGIYEQYF. CDR3 in DNA: TGTGCCAGCAGTTACCCGGGACAGGGGATTTACGAGCAGTACTTC.